These T cell receptor beta chains were read from a single sample in a study of CD8 T cells in ankylosing spondylitis. TCRdb re-analysed the 5' RACE reads in MiXCR, keeping a single row per CDR3 protein. Of about 240,000 distinct CDR3 sequences listed, 8.6% were seen once; the top ten hold under 7.5%. The sequencing input was blood, either unsorted or a sorted T cell fraction (not recorded which). The receptors derive from a male donor with ankylosing spondylitis or in good health (not recorded which). The CDR3 runs from the conserved cysteine through the conserved F or W.

>TRBV7-3|16|TRBJ2-6
CASSLESYSGANVLTF
>TRBV7-9|14|TRBJ2-3
CASSGGTRLGTQYF
>TRBV3-1|13|TRBJ1-3
CASSQNRGNPIYF
>TRBV5-1|15|TRBJ1-1
CASSAGDRGGPEAFF
>TRBV13|15|TRBJ1-2
CASSHQGSSTDGYTF
>TRBV12-3/TRBV12-4|16|TRBJ1-2
CASSNHRTGTRYGYTF
>TRBV7-2|15|TRBJ2-7
CASSRLIPRRGEQYF
>TRBV10-3|15|TRBJ2-2
CAISVTGGASGELFF
>TRBV29-1|12|TRBJ2-5
CSAGTGLSTQYF
>TRBV12-3/TRBV12-4|14|TRBJ2-1
CASSLAWVNNEQFF
>TRBV5-1|16|TRBJ2-7
CASSPGPTGGSYEQYF
>TRBV5-1|14|TRBJ2-7
CASSWNSGGDEQYF
>TRBV4-3|17|TRBJ2-1
CASSQGTGGSSYNEQFF
>TRBV12-3/TRBV12-4|15|TRBJ1-6
CASSPGLRRGSPLHF
>TRBV21-1|16|TRBJ2-1
CASSTRGFPGCDEQFF
>TRBV7-2|15|TRBJ2-7
CASSVTPGQGYEQYF
>TRBV5-1|14|TRBJ2-7
CASSIQESPYEQYF
>TRBV12-3/TRBV12-4|17|TRBJ1-5
CASSLSLGPTPNQPQHF
>TRBV6-2/TRBV6-3|20|TRBJ2-1
CASSYFRTSGGSSSYNEQFF
>TRBV7-9|14|TRBJ1-6
CASSSGHHNSPLHF
>TRBV15|13|TRBJ2-1
CATRLAGVNEQFF
>TRBV5-1|16|TRBJ2-3
CASSSGGRGLTDTQYF
>TRBV19|17|TRBJ2-7
CASSMGGLAGGNYEQYF
>TRBV18|15|TRBJ2-1
CASSPELGGDNEQFF
>TRBV20-1|15|TRBJ1-2
CSARAIREQNYGYTF
>TRBV5-1|14|TRBJ2-7
CASSSGGVGNEQYF
>TRBV11-2|14|TRBJ2-3
CASSFTDRVGTQYF
>TRBV29-1|14|TRBJ2-7
CSVEGGTGTYEQYF
>TRBV4-3|15|TRBJ2-5
CASSQDLEVQETQYF
>TRBV20-1|14|TRBJ2-7
CSAMSGRDSYEQYF
>TRBV5-1|15|TRBJ1-4
CASSLEGASNEKLFF
>TRBV12-3/TRBV12-4|13|TRBJ2-7
CASSFGQGTEQYF
>TRBV20-1|15|TRBJ1-5
CCARDHGVSNQPQHF
>TRBV7-8|17|TRBJ2-1
CASSLGPNSGNHNEQFF
>TRBV12-3/TRBV12-4|14|TRBJ1-1
CASSFRPPNTEAFF
>TRBV24-1|15|TRBJ1-1
CATSERTGENTEAFF
>TRBV5-5|14|TRBJ2-7
CASTAGQGSYEQYF
>TRBV5-1|13|TRBJ2-7
CASSWGQGLEQYF
>TRBV20-1|18|TRBJ2-1
CSARLRTSGISSYNEQFF
>TRBV24-1|14|TRBJ2-3
CATSDRQVPDTQYF
>TRBV5-1|19|TRBJ2-5
CASSLAPSSAGGPEETQYF
>TRBV6-1|15|TRBJ2-7
CASSEGTAPSYEQYF
>TRBV25-1|14|TRBJ2-3
CASSRTGMTDTQYF
>TRBV10-3|14|TRBJ2-2
CAIKGSGNTGELFF
>TRBV12-3/TRBV12-4|15|TRBJ2-1
CASSFRTGGYNEQFF
>TRBV27|16|TRBJ1-6
CASSSLGQSYNSPLHF
>TRBV5-1|16|TRBJ2-1
CASSLEAGPSYNEQFF
>TRBV5-1|14|TRBJ1-1
CASSTDRGRTEAFF
>TRBV6-5|11|TRBJ1-1
CASSRNTEAFF
>TRBV20-1|15|TRBJ2-6
CSAPRGSSGANVLTF
>TRBV29-1|14|TRBJ2-1
CSVSGLAKTNEQFF
>TRBV6-2/TRBV6-3|13|TRBJ1-1
CASSPDGNTEAFF
>TRBV7-3|15|TRBJ2-5
CASSPNPGETETQYF
>TRBV5-1|13|TRBJ1-1
CASSLPGLTEAFF
>TRBV7-2|14|TRBJ2-5
CASSLERLKETQYF
>TRBV20-1|14|TRBJ2-7
CSAETSGGYYGQYF
>TRBV7-2|15|TRBJ1-4
CASSLGGQVGEKLFF